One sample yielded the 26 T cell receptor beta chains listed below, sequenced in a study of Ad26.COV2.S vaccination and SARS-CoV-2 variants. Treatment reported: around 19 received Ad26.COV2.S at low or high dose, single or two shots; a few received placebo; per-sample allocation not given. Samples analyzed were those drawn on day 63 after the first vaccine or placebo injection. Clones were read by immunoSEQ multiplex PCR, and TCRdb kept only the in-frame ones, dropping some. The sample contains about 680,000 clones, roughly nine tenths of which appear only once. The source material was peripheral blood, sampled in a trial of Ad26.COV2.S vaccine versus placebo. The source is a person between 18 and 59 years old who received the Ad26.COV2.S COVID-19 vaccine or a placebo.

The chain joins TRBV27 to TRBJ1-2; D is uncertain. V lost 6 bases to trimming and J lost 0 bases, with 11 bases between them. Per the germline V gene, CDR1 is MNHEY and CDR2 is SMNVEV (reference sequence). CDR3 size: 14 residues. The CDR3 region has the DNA TGTGCCAGCAGCCCTCGGGTTACTAACTATGGCTACACCTTC. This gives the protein CASSPRVTNYGYTF.

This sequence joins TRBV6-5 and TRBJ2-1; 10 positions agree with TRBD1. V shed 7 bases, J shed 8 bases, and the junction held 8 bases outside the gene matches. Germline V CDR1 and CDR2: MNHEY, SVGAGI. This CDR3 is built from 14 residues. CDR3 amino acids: CASTDRDRGYEQFF. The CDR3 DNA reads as TGTGCCAGCACGGACCGGGACAGGGGTTATGAGCAGTTCTTC.

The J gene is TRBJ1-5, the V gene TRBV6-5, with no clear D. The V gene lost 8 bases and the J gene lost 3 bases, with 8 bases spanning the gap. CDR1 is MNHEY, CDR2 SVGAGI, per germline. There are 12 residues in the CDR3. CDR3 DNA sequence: TGTGCCAGCGGGCCTATCAATCAGCCCCAGCATTTT. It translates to CASGPINQPQHF.

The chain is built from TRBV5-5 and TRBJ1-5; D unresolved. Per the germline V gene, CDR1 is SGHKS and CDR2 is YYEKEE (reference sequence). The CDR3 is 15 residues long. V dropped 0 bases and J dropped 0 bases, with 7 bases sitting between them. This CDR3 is CASSLGHLSNQPQHF. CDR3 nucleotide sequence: TGTGCCAGCAGCTTGGGACACCTTAGCAATCAGCCCCAGCATTTT.

For the CDR3, the DNA is TGTGCCAGCAGTTCCGGGACAGGTCCTATCTACGAGCAGTACTTC. Amino acids: CASSSGTGPIYEQYF. The V gene is TRBV6-5, the J gene TRBJ2-7; TRBD1 matches 8 bases. V lost 4 bases and J lost 3; bases outside the gene matches: 8. Germline CDR1 is MNHEY and CDR2 is SVGAGI. This CDR3 comprises 15 residues.

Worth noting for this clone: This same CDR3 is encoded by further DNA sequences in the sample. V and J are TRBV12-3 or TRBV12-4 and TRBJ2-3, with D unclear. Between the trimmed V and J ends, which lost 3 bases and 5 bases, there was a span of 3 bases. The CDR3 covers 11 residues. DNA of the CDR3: TGTGCCAGCAGTTTGGAAGATACGCAGTATTTT. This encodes CASSLEDTQYF.

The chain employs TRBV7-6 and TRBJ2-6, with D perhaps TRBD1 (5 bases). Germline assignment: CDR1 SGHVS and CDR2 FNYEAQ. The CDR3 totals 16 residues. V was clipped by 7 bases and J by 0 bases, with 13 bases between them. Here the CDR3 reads CASTPGPSSGANVLTF. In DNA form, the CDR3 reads TGTGCCAGCACGCCAGGGCCTAGCTCTGGGGCCAACGTCCTGACTTTC.

In DNA form, the CDR3 reads TGTGCCAGCAGCTTGTGGGGATACAATCAGCCCCAGCATTTT. It specifies CASSLWGYNQPQHF. This chain joins TRBV13 and TRBJ1-5; D unresolved. The ends were cut back, 3 bases at V and 3 bases at J, with 9 bases in the middle. The CDR3 length is 14 residues. Germline CDR1 is PRHDT and CDR2 is FYEKMQ (reference sequence).

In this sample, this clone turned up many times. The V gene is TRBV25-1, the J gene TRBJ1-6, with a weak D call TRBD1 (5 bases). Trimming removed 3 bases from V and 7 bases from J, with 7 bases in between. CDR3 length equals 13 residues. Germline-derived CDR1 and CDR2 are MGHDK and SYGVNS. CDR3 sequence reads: CASSERQNSPLHF. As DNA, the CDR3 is TGTGCCAGCAGTGAGCGACAGAATTCACCCCTCCACTTT. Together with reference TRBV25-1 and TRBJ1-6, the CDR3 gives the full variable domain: EADIYQTPRYLVIGTGKKITLECSQTMGHDKMYWYQQDPGMELHLIHYSYGVNSTEKGDLSSESTVSRIRTEHFPLTLESARPSHTSQYLCASSERQNSPLHFGNGTRLTVT.

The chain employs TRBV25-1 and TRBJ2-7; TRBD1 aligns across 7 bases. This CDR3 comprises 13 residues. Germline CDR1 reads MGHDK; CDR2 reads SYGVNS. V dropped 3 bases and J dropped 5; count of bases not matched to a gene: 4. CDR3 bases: TGTGCCAGCAGTGATTCAGACAGGGACGAGCAGTACTTC. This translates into CASSDSDRDEQYF.

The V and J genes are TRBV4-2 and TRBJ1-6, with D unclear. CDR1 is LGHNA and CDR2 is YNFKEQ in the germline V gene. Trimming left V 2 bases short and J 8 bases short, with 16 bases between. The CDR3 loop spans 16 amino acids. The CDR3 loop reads CASSQLRGSVDSPLHF. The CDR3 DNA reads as TGTGCCAGCAGCCAATTGCGGGGTTCTGTTGATTCACCCCTCCACTTT.

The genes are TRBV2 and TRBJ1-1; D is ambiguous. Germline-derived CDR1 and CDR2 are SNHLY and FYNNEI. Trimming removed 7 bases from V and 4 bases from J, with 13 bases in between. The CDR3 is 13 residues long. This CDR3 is CASIRSRVTEAFF. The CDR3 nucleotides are TGTGCCAGCATCCGATCTCGGGTCACTGAAGCTTTCTTT.

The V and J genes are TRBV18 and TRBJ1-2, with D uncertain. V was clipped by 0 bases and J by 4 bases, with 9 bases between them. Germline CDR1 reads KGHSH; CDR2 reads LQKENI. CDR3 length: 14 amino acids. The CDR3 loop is CASSPPPELYGYTF. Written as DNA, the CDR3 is TGTGCCAGCTCACCACCGCCAGAGCTCTATGGCTACACCTTC.

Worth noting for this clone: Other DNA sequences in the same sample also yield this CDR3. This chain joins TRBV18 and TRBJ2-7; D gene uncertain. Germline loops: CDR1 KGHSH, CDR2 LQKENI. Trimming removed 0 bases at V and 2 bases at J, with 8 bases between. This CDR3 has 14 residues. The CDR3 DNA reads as TGTGCCAGCTCACCACCGGCAGGAACCTACGAGCAGTACTTC. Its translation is CASSPPAGTYEQYF.

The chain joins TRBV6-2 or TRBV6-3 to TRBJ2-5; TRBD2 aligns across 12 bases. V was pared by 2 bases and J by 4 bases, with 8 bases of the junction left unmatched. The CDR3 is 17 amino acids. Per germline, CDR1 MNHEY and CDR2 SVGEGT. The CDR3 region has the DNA TGTGCCAGCAGTTACGGAGGGACTAGCGGGTCATTAGAGACCCAGTACTTC. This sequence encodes CASSYGGTSGSLETQYF.

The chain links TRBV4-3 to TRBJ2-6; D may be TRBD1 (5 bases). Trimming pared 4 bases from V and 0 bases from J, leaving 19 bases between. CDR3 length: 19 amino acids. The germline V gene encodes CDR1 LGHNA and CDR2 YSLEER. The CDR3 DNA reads TGCGCCAGCAGCCGTCGTCAGGGTGGGGTCACCTCTGGGGCCAACGTCCTGACTTTC. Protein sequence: CASSRRQGGVTSGANVLTF.

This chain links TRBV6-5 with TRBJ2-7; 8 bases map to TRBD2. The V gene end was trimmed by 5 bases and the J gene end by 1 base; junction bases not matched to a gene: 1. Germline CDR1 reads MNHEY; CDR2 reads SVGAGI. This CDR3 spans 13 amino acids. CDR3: CASSRGGSYEQYF. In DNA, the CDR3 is TGTGCCAGCAGTCGGGGGGGGTCCTACGAGCAGTACTTC.

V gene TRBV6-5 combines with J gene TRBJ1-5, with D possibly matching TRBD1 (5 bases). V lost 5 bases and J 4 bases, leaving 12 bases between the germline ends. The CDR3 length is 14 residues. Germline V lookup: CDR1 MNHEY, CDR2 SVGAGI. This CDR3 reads CASSRGPGNQPQHF. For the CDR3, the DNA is TGTGCCAGCAGTAGGGGTCCTGGAAATCAGCCCCAGCATTTT.

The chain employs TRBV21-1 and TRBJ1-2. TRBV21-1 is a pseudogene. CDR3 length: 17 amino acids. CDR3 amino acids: CASSKKPSSIPPYGYTF. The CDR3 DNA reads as TGTGCCAGCAGCAAAAAACCCAGCTCAATCCCTCCCTATGGCTACACCTTC.

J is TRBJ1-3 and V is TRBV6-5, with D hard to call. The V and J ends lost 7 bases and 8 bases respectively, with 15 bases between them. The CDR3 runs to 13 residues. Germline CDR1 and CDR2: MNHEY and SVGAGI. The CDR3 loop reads CASKDAETYTIYF. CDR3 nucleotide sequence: TGTGCCAGCAAGGACGCAGAGACTTACACCATATATTTT.

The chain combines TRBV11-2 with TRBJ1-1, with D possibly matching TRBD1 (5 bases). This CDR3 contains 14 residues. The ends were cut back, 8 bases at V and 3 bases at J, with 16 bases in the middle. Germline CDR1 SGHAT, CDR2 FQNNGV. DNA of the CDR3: TGTGCCAGCCACGTACCGGGACCGCACACTGAAGCTTTCTTT. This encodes CASHVPGPHTEAFF.

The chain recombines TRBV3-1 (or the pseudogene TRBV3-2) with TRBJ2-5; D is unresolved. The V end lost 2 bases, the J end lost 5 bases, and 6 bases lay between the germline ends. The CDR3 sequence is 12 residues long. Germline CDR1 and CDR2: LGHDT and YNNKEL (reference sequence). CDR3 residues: CASSQRAETQYF. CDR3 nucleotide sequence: TGTGCCAGCAGCCAAAGAGCGGAGACCCAGTACTTC.

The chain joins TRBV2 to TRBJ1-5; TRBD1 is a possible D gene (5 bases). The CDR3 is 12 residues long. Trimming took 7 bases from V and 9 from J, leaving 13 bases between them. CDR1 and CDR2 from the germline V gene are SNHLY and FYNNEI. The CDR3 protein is CASNEGRGPQHF. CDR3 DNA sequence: TGTGCCAGCAATGAGGGGAGGGGGCCCCAGCATTTT. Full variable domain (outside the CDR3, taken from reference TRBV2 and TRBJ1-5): EPEVTQTPSHQVTQMGQEVILRCVPISNHLYFYWYRQILGQKVEFLVSFYNNEISEKSEIFDDQFSVERPDGSNFTLKIRSTKLEDSAMYFCASNEGRGPQHFGDGTRLSIL.

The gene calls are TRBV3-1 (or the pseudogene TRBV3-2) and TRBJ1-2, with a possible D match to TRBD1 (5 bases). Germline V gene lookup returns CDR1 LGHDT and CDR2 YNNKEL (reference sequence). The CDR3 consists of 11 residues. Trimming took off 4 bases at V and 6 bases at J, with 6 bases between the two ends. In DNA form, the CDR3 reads TGTGCCAGCAGCCTCAGGGATGGCTACACCTTC. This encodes CASSLRDGYTF.

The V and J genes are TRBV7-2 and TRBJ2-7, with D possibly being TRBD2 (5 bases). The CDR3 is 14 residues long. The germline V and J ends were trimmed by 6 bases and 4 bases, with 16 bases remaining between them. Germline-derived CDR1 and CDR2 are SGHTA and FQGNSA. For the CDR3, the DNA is TGTGCCAGCAGACCTTCGGGCGGGTTGTACGAGCAGTACTTC. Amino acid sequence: CASRPSGGLYEQYF. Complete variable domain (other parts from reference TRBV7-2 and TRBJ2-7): GAGVSQSPSNKVTEKGKDVELRCDPISGHTALYWYRQSLGQGLEFLIYFQGNSAPDKSGLPSDRFSAERTGGSVSTLTIQRTQQEDSAVYLCASRPSGGLYEQYFGPGTRLTVT.

CDR3 in amino acids: CASSPRWAGDTGELFF. The CDR3 DNA reads as TGCGCCAGCAGCCCGCGATGGGCGGGGGACACCGGGGAGCTGTTTTTT. V is TRBV5-1 and J is TRBJ2-2, with TRBD2 matching 7 bases. CDR3 size: 16 residues. V lost 4 bases and J lost 3; bases outside the gene matches: 9. CDR1 is SGHRS and CDR2 is YFSETQ in the germline V gene.